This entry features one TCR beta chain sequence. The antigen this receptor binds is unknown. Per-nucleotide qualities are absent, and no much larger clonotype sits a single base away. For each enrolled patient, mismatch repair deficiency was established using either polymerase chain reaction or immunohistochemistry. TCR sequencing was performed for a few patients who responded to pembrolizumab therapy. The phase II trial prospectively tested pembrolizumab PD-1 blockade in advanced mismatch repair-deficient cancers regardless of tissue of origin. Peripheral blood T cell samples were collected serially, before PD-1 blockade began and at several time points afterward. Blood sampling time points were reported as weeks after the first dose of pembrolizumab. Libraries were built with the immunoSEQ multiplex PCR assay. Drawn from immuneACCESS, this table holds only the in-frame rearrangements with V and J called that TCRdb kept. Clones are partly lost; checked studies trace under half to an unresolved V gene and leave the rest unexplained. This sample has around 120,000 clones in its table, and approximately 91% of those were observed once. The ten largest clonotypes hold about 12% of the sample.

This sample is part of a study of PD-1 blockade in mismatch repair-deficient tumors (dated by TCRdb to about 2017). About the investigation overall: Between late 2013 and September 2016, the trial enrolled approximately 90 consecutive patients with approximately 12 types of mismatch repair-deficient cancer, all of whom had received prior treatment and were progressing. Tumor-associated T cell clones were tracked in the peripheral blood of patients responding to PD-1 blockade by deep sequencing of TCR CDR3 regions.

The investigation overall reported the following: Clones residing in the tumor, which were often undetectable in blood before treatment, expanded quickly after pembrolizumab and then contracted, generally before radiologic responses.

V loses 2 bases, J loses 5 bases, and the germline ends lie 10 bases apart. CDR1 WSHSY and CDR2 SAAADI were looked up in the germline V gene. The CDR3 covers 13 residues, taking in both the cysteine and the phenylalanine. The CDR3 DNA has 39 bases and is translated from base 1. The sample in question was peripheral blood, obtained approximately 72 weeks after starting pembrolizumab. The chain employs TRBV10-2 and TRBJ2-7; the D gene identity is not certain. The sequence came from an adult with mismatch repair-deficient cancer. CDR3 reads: CASSEVGFDEQYF. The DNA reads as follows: TGCGCCAGCAGTGAGGTAGGGTTCGACGAGCAGTACTTC.